This T cell receptor beta chain was sequenced during a study of control samples from healthy donors and cancer patients. The V gene's germline CDR1 is LNHDA and CDR2 SQIVND (reference sequence). Trimming removed 7 bases at V and 12 bases at J, with 16 bases between. The CDR3 is made up of 12 amino acids. Profiled with immunoSEQ multiplex PCR; TCRdb holds only in-frame clones, not every one. The data show 150,000 or so clones, with approximately 93% seen just once and more than 4.5% held by the top ten. Sequencing was done on a sample of blood. This sequence was found in a man in his late teens or twenties in good health. This chain joins TRBV19 and TRBJ2-1; D tentatively fits TRBD1 or TRBD2 (7 bases each). Written as DNA, the CDR3 is TGTGCCAGTAACCAGGGGGAGGGTAGGCAGTTCTTC. This gives the protein CASNQGEGRQFF.